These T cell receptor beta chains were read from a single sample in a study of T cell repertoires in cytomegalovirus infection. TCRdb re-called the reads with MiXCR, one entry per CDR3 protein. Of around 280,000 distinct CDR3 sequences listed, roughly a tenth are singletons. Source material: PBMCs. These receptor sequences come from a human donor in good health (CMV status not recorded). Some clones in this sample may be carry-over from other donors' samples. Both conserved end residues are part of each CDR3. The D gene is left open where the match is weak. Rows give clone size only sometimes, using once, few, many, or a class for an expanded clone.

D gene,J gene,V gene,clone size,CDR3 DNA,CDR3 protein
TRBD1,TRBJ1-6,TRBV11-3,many,TGTGCCAGCCGACAGGGGACGAATTCACCCCTCCACTTT,CASRQGTNSPLHF
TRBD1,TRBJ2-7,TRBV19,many,TGTGCCAGTAGTAAGGGACAGGGGGAAACCTACGAGCAGTACTTC,CASSKGQGETYEQYF
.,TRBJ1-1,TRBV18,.,TGTGCCAGCTCACCAGGGGTAGGCACTGAAGCTTTCTTT,CASSPGVGTEAFF
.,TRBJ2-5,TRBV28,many,TGTGCCAGCAGTCCACCGAGAGGACAAGAGACCCAGTACTTC,CASSPPRGQETQYF
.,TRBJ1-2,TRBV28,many,TGTGCCAGCAGACCGCCCGGGACAAGGACTAACTATGGCTACACCTTC,CASRPPGTRTNYGYTF
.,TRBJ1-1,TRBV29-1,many,TGCAGCGTTGAAGAGACCGCTTTTGCTGAAGCTTTCTTT,CSVEETAFAEAFF
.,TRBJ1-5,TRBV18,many,TGTGCCAGCTCACCGGGGTCGGGGGCGCAAGGTCAGCCCCAGCATTTT,CASSPGSGAQGQPQHF
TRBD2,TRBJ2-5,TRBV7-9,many,TGTGCCAGCAGCCCGGGACTAGCGGGGGAAGAGACCCAGTACTTC,CASSPGLAGEETQYF
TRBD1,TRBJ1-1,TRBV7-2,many,TGTGCCAGCAGCCGGGACAGGGTACGAGCTTTCTTT,CASSRDRVRAFF
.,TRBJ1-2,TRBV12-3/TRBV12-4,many,TGTGCCAGCAGTCCTGGGAGCGGGGGGGGATATGGCTACACCTTC,CASSPGSGGGYGYTF
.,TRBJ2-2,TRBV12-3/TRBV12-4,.,TGTGCCAGCAGTTCTGAAAGGGGGACCAACACCGGGGAGCTGTTTTTT,CASSSERGTNTGELFF
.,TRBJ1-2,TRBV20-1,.,TGCAGTGCTAACATCTTCCGGGACACTAAGAACTATGGCTACACCTTC,CSANIFRDTKNYGYTF
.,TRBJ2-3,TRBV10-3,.,TGTGCCATCGGTGCCGGGGGCACAGATACGCAGTATTTT,CAIGAGGTDTQYF
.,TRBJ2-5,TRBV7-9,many,TGTGCCAGCAGCCTAGACGGACTCCAAGAGACCCAGTACTTC,CASSLDGLQETQYF
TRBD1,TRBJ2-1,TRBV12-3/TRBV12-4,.,TGTGCCAGCACCACTGGGGGACAGGGTCGCAATGAGCAGTTCTTC,CASTTGGQGRNEQFF
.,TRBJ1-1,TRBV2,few,TGTGCCAGCACCCGGGACGTTGCGACTGAAGCTTTCTTT,CASTRDVATEAFF
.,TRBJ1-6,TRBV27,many,TGTGCCAGCAGGTCTGCGTGGCCCCCGGAGACACCCCTCCACTTT,CASRSAWPPETPLHF
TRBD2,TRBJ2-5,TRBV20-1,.,TGCAGTGCTAGCGACTCTCTGGGACTAGCGGAGACCCAGTACTTC,CSASDSLGLAETQYF
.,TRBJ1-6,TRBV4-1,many,TGCGCCAGCAGCAAGGCCGACGGGGAATATTCACCCCTCCACTTT,CASSKADGEYSPLHF
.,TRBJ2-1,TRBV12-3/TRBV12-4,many,TGTGCCAGCAGGCTGAGACCGAACAATGAGCAGTTCTTC,CASRLRPNNEQFF
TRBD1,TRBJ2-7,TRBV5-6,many,TGTGCCAGCAGCTTCCGGGACAGTTTCTACGAGCAGTACTTC,CASSFRDSFYEQYF
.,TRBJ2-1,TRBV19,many,TGTGCCAGTAGTATAGGTGCAAACAATGAGCAGTTCTTC,CASSIGANNEQFF
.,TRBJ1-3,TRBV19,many,TGTGCCAGTAGCACGGTCCCTGGAAACACCATATATTTT,CASSTVPGNTIYF
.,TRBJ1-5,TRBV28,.,TGTGCCAGCAGTTCACCGGACAGAATGCGGAGCAATCAGCCCCAGCATTTT,CASSSPDRMRSNQPQHF
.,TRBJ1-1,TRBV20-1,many,TGCAGTGCTACCTCCGACTATCGGGCCTCCGGCACTGAAGCTTTCTTT,CSATSDYRASGTEAFF
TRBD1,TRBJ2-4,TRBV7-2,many,TGTGCCAGCAGCTTAACTACAGGGGGTTCCAAAAACATTCAGTACTTC,CASSLTTGGSKNIQYF
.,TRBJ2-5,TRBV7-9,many,TGTGCCAGCAGACAAACGACCCAAGAGACCCAGTACTTC,CASRQTTQETQYF